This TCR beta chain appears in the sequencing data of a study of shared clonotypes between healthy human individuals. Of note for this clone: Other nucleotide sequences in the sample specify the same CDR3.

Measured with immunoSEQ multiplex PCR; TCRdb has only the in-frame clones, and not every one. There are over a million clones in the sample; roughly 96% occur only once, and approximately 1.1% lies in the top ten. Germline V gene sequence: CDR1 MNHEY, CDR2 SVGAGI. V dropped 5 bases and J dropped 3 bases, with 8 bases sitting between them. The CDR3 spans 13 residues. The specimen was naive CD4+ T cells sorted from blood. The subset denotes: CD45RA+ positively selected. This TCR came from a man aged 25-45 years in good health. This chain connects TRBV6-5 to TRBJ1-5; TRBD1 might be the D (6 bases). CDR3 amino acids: CASSRTVNQPQHF. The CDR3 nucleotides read TGTGCCAGCAGTCGGACAGTCAATCAGCCCCAGCATTTT.